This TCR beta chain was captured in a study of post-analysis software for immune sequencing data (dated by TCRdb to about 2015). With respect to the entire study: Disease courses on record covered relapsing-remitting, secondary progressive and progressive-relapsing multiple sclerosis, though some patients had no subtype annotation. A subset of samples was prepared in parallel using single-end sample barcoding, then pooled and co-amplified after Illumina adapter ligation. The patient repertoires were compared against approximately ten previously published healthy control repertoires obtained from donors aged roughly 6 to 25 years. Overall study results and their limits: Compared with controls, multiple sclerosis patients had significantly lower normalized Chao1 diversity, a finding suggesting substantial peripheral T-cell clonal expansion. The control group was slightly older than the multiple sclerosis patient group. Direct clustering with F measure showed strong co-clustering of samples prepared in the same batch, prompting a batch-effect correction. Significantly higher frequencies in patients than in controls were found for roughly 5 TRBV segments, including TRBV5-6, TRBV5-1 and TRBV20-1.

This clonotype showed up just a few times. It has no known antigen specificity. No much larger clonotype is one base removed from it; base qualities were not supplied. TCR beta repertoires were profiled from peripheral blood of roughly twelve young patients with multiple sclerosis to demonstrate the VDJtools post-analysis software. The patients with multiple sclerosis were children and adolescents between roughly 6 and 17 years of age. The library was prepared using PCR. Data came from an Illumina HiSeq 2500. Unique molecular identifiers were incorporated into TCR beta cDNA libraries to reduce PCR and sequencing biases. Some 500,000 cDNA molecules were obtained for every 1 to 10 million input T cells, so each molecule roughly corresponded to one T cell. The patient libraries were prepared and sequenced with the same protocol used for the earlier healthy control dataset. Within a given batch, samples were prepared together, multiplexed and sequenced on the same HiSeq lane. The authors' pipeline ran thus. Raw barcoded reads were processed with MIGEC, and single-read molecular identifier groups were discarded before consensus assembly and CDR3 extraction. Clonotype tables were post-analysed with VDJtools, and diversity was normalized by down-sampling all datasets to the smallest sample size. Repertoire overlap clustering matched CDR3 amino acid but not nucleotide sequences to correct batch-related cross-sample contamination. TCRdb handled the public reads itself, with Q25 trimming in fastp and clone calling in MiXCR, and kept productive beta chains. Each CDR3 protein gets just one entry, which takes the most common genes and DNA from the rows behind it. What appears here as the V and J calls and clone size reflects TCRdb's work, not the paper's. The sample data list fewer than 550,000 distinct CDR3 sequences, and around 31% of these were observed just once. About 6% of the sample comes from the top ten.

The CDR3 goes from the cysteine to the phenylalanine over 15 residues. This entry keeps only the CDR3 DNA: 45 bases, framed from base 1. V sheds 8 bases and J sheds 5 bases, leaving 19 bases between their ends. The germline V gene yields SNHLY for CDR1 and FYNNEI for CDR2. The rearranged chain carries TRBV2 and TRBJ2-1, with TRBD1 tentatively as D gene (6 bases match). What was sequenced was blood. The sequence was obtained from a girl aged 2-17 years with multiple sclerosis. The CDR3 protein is CASLSLQGKNNEQFF. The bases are TGTGCCAGCTTGTCACTACAGGGAAAGAACAATGAGCAGTTCTTC.